What follows are 25 T cell receptor beta chains derived from one specimen sequenced in a study of blood T cell repertoires in COVID-19. The protocol was immunoSEQ multiplex PCR, while the TCRdb copy is restricted to in-frame clones and leaves out a portion. The table lists approximately 450,000 clones, roughly 87% of them singletons. The sample was PBMCs or T cells enriched from blood (not recorded which). The receptors were gathered from a woman aged 18-29 years with acute COVID-19.

Concerning this clone: Different DNA sequences within this sample yield the same CDR3. This sequence joins TRBV9 and TRBJ2-1; D is possibly TRBD1 (6 bases). Germline V gives CDR1 SGDLS, CDR2 YYNGEE. Trimming cost V 0 bases and J 4 bases, with 8 bases left between them. The CDR3 covers 14 residues. For the CDR3, the DNA is TGTGCCAGCAGCGTAGAGGGGGTGTACAATGAGCAGTTCTTC. Translated: CASSVEGVYNEQFF.

This clone was observed a single time. This chain connects TRBV9 to TRBJ2-4; no definite D call. The CDR3 has 17 residues. Germline values: CDR1 SGDLS, CDR2 YYNGEE. V was pared by 4 bases and J by 0 bases, with 17 bases between. DNA of the CDR3: TGTGCCAGCAGCCCTCAACCTCACACAGTAGCCAAAAACATTCAGTACTTC. Its protein product is CASSPQPHTVAKNIQYF.

This clone was found many times. The chain's CDR3 is CASRASGGAYNEQFF. CDR3 in DNA: TGTGCCAGCAGGGCTAGCGGGGGGGCCTACAATGAGCAGTTCTTC. This chain connects TRBV2 to TRBJ2-1, with 12 positions matching TRBD2. The CDR3 contains 15 residues. Germline V lookup: CDR1 SNHLY, CDR2 FYNNEI. Trimming cost V 6 bases and J 2 bases; bases outside gene matches: 2. Full variable domain (outside the CDR3, taken from reference TRBV2 and TRBJ2-1): EPEVTQTPSHQVTQMGQEVILRCVPISNHLYFYWYRQILGQKVEFLVSFYNNEISEKSEIFDDQFSVERPDGSNFTLKIRSTKLEDSAMYFCASRASGGAYNEQFFGPGTRLTVL.

The V gene is TRBV11-2, the J gene TRBJ2-5; D possibly corresponds to TRBD2 (5 bases). Trimming took off 3 bases at V and 5 bases at J, with 16 bases between the two ends. The germline V gene encodes CDR1 SGHAT and CDR2 FQNNGV. There are 15 residues in the CDR3. The CDR3 reads CASSLGPLRRETQYF. The CDR3 DNA reads TGTGCCAGCAGCTTGGGCCCTTTGAGGAGGGAGACCCAGTACTTC.

The chain couples TRBV7-9 to TRBJ2-1, with D tentatively TRBD2 (5 bases). This CDR3 is 14 amino acids long. Germline V lookup: CDR1 SEHNR, CDR2 FQNEAQ (reference sequence). The V end was cut by 4 bases, the J end by 7 bases, with 14 bases between. The CDR3 region has the DNA TGTGCCAGCAGCTCCGAGGGTACTGGGAATGAGCAGTTCTTC. This encodes CASSSEGTGNEQFF.

The sample holds a few counts of this clone. This chain uses TRBV14 with TRBJ1-6; D is ambiguous. This CDR3 contains 14 residues. Per the germline V gene, CDR1 is SGHDN and CDR2 is FVKESK. V was pared by 0 bases and J by 8 bases, with 8 bases between. The CDR3: CASSQELNHSPLHF. The CDR3 region has the DNA TGTGCCAGCAGCCAAGAACTGAATCATTCACCCCTCCACTTT.

This chain uses TRBV4-2 with TRBJ2-5; TRBD2 matches 7 bases. J was trimmed by 1 base and V by 0 bases; bases with no gene match: 11. The V gene's germline CDR1 is LGHNA and CDR2 YNFKEQ. There are 18 residues in the CDR3. CDR3 sequence reads: CASSQEAGGGRSQETQYF. CDR3 nucleotides: TGTGCCAGCAGCCAAGAGGCAGGCGGCGGGAGAAGCCAAGAGACCCAGTACTTC.

The V gene is TRBV15, the J gene TRBJ2-2; the D is unclear. V lost 0 bases to trimming and J lost 7 bases, with 6 bases between them. The CDR3 consists of 13 residues. Germline CDR1 and CDR2: LNHNV and YYDKDF (reference sequence). The CDR3 DNA follows: TGTGCCACCAGCAGAGATAGTAACGGGGAGCTGTTTTTT. This sequence encodes CATSRDSNGELFF.

The chain joins TRBV5-1 to TRBJ1-2; TRBD1 matches 9 bases. V lost 0 bases, J lost 4 bases, and 10 bases stayed unmatched. The CDR3 runs to 17 residues. CDR1 SGHRS and CDR2 YFSETQ come from the germline V gene. The CDR3 spells CASSLGDRVTAGYGYTF. The CDR3, as DNA: TGCGCCAGCAGCTTGGGGGACAGGGTCACAGCGGGCTATGGCTACACCTTC.

This chain connects TRBV7-9 to TRBJ2-3, with D unclear. Germline CDR1 is SEHNR and CDR2 is FQNEAQ (reference sequence). The CDR3 consists of 12 residues. The V end was cut by 5 bases, the J end by 6 bases, with 9 bases between. CDR3 region: CASSQTGDTQYF. The CDR3 nucleotides read TGTGCCAGCAGCCAGACCGGGGATACGCAGTATTTT.

This sequence joins TRBV6-5 and TRBJ1-6, with D maybe TRBD1 (6 bases). CDR3 size: 13 residues. The germline V gene encodes CDR1 MNHEY and CDR2 SVGAGI. The V end was cut by 8 bases, the J end by 10 bases, with 15 bases between. CDR3 DNA sequence: TGTGCCAGCGGGCAACAGGGAGAATCACCCCTCCACTTT. This translates into CASGQQGESPLHF.

This clone came up once. This chain joins TRBV5-4 and TRBJ1-2; D possibly corresponds to TRBD1 (5 bases). The germline V gene encodes CDR1 SGHNT and CDR2 YYREEE (reference sequence). With 0 bases removed from V and 2 bases from J, the gap between germline ends came to 11 bases. The CDR3 has 15 amino acids. The CDR3 is CASSLAGGGNYGYTF. The CDR3 DNA is TGTGCCAGCAGCTTGGCCGGCGGGGGGAACTATGGCTACACCTTC.

The chain joins TRBV14 to TRBJ2-7; weak D call: TRBD1 (6 bases). Trimming stripped 0 bases from V and 3 bases from J, with 9 bases between. The CDR3 consists of 14 residues. Germline assignment: CDR1 SGHDN and CDR2 FVKESK. The chain's CDR3 is CASSQEGRGYEQYF. The DNA for the CDR3 is TGTGCCAGCAGCCAAGAGGGCAGGGGCTACGAGCAGTACTTC. The complete variable domain, with remaining parts taken from reference TRBV14 and TRBJ2-7, reads EAGVTQFPSHSVIEKGQTVTLRCDPISGHDNLYWYRRVMGKEIKFLLHFVKESKQDESGMPNNRFLAERTGGTYSTLKVQPAELEDSGVYFCASSQEGRGYEQYFGPGTRLTVT.

This chain connects TRBV9 to TRBJ2-2; 7 positions match TRBD2. The CDR3 contains 15 residues. Germline V gene lookup returns CDR1 SGDLS and CDR2 YYNGEE. Unmatched junction bases numbered 5, after V lost 0 bases and J lost 6 bases. DNA for the CDR3: TGTGCCAGCAGCGTAGCTTCAACTAGCGCCGGGGAGCTGTTTTTT. Its protein is CASSVASTSAGELFF.

In DNA form, the CDR3 reads TGTGCCACCAGTTCTAGGTCTAGCGGGGGATATGAGCAGTTCTTC. Translating gives CATSSRSSGGYEQFF. The rearrangement links TRBV24-1 to TRBJ2-1; 10 nucleotides agree with TRBD2. Germline V gives CDR1 KGHDR, CDR2 SFDVKD. The CDR3 sequence is 15 residues long. V gave up 6 bases and J gave up 8 bases; unmatched junction bases: 9.

This clone came up once. The V and J genes are TRBV28 and TRBJ1-1; D not resolved. The CDR3 loop spans 14 amino acids. V was trimmed by 4 bases and J by 1 base, leaving 10 bases between them. Per the germline V gene, CDR1 is MDHEN and CDR2 is SYDVKM. CDR3 bases: TGTGCCAGCAGTTACGGAGGGAGGAACACTGAAGCTTTCTTT. Translating it yields CASSYGGRNTEAFF.

The CDR3 coding sequence is TGTGCCATCCAACTGGACAGGAATGCTGGGTACGAGCAGTACTTC. This translates into CAIQLDRNAGYEQYF. The J gene is TRBJ2-7, the V gene TRBV10-3, with TRBD1 identical over 7 bases. The junction had 14 bases not matched to a gene; V was cut back by 8 bases and J by 4 bases. CDR3 length: 15 residues. Per the germline V gene, CDR1 is ENHRY and CDR2 is SYGVKD.

The rearrangement links TRBV11-3 to TRBJ2-1, with 8 positions matching TRBD1. Germline V gene data show CDR1 as SGHNT and CDR2 as YENEEA. The CDR3 covers 13 residues. With V trimmed by 5 bases and J by 7 bases, 4 bases remained unmatched. The CDR3 loop reads CASSNYRGNEQFF. DNA for the CDR3: TGTGCCAGCAGCAATTACAGGGGGAATGAGCAGTTCTTC.

The chain combines TRBV24-1 with TRBJ2-1; D is ambiguous. Germline V gene data show CDR1 as KGHDR and CDR2 as SFDVKD. V was trimmed by 9 bases and J by 5 bases, leaving 13 bases between them. The CDR3 covers 13 residues. As DNA, the CDR3 is TGTGCCACCGGCGCTGACAAACACAATGAGCAGTTCTTC. Translating it yields CATGADKHNEQFF.

This clone was seen a single time. The chain employs TRBV19 and TRBJ2-7; the D gene is possibly TRBD2 (5 bases). The V end lost 3 bases, the J end lost 6 bases, and 12 bases lay between the germline ends. The CDR3 runs to 13 residues. Germline V gives CDR1 LNHDA, CDR2 SQIVND (reference sequence). For the CDR3, the DNA is TGTGCCAGTAGTATCCTCACTAGTAGCGAGCAGTACTTC. Residues: CASSILTSSEQYF. Combining the CDR3 with reference TRBV19 and TRBJ2-7 gives the whole variable domain DGGITQSPKYLFRKEGQNVTLSCEQNLNHDAMYWYRQDPGQGLRLIYYSQIVNDFQKGDIAEGYSVSREKKESFPLTVTSAQKNPTAFYLCASSILTSSEQYFGPGTRLTVT.

The CDR3 DNA is TGCAGCGTCCGGGCGGGGAATCAGCCCCAGCATTTT. The encoded protein is CSVRAGNQPQHF. V and J are TRBV29-1 and TRBJ1-5, with D hard to call. The V end lost 6 bases, the J end lost 4 bases, and 10 bases lay between the germline ends. CDR1 and CDR2 from the germline V gene are SQVTM and ANQGSEA. This CDR3 comprises 12 residues.

The chain has TRBV12-3 or TRBV12-4 and TRBJ1-2, with D tentatively TRBD1 (5 bases). CDR3 size: 13 residues. Deletions cut 5 bases from V and 2 bases from J, with 9 bases between. CDR3 bases: TGTGCCAGCAGTACGGGACTGAACTATGGCTACACCTTC. Its translation is CASSTGLNYGYTF.

The rearrangement links TRBV11-3 to TRBJ2-7; a weak D match, TRBD1 (6 bases). Germline V gives CDR1 SGHNT, CDR2 YENEEA. The germline V and J ends were trimmed by 5 bases and 5 bases, with 13 bases remaining between them. The CDR3 extends over 13 amino acids. CDR3 bases: TGTGCCAGCAGCAGGACAGAGACCCACGAGCAGTACTTC. Translated: CASSRTETHEQYF.

This chain's CDR3 is CASSFRQTSSTDTQYF. Written as DNA, the CDR3 is TGTGCCAGCAGCTTCCGTCAGACATCTAGCACAGATACGCAGTATTTT. V gene TRBV5-5 combines with J gene TRBJ2-3; D unclear. The V gene's germline CDR1 is SGHKS and CDR2 YYEKEE (reference sequence). V was cut by 2 bases and J by 0 bases, with 13 bases left in between. CDR3 length equals 16 residues.

This rearrangement joins TRBV6-2 or TRBV6-3 to TRBJ2-5; tentatively, D is TRBD2 (5 bases). The CDR3 contains 15 residues. Per the germline V gene, CDR1 is MNHEY and CDR2 is SVGEGT. The V end lost 1 base, the J end lost 1 base, and 10 bases lay between the germline ends. The CDR3 loop is CASSYYTGTQETQYF. CDR3 bases: TGTGCCAGCAGTTACTATACGGGAACCCAAGAGACCCAGTACTTC.